These 14 T cell receptor beta chains were sequenced from one sample in a study of blood T cell repertoires in COVID-19. Here immunoSEQ multiplex PCR was the method, and the copy in TCRdb shows in-frame clones only, minus some. The sample yields some 200,000 clones, 89% seen once. Input material: PBMCs or T cells enriched from blood (not recorded which). These receptors all come from a woman between 18 and 29 years old who had recovered from COVID-19.

This clone occurred once. The J gene is TRBJ1-4, the V gene TRBV5-3; D not certain. TRBV5-3 is an ORF, and what it does is uncertain. The ends were cut back, 4 bases at V and 7 bases at J, with 17 bases in the middle. The CDR3 runs to 15 residues. The CDR3 DNA sequence: TGTGCCAGAAGCCCAGGACTCTACTTCAGTGAAAAACTGTTTTTT. It is translated as CARSPGLYFSEKLFF.

The chain couples TRBV28 to TRBJ1-6; 7 nucleotides align to TRBD1. With V trimmed by 5 bases and J by 9 bases, 10 bases remained unmatched. Germline loops: CDR1 MDHEN, CDR2 SYDVKM. This CDR3 comprises 15 residues. CDR3 in DNA: TGTGCCAGCAGTACAACACAGGGGTTCAGTTCACCCCTCCACTTT. Protein sequence: CASSTTQGFSSPLHF.

The table lists this clone with a few counts. The chain carries TRBV2 and TRBJ1-3; D remains ambiguous. Trimming took off 5 bases at V and 0 bases at J, with 11 bases between the two ends. The CDR3 has 15 amino acids. Germline lookup yields CDR1 SNHLY and CDR2 FYNNEI. In DNA form, the CDR3 reads TGTGCCAGCAGTCCGGACTGGAGCTCTGGAAACACCATATATTTT. It specifies CASSPDWSSGNTIYF.

The chain joins TRBV7-6 to TRBJ2-3, with 10 bases identical to TRBD2. Trimming removed 1 base from V and 2 bases from J; junction bases left unmatched: 9. CDR3 length equals 18 residues. Germline CDR1 reads SGHVS; CDR2 reads FNYEAQ. The CDR3 loop is CASSLGLSSGGYTDTQYF. The DNA of the CDR3 is TGTGCCAGCAGCTTAGGCCTTTCTAGCGGGGGATACACAGATACGCAGTATTTT.

The chain employs TRBV5-1 and TRBJ2-3; D may be TRBD2 (7 bases). The germline gives CDR1 SGHRS, CDR2 YFSETQ. The length of the CDR3 is 15 residues. V dropped 4 bases and J dropped 4 bases, with 16 bases sitting between them. CDR3 residues: CASSATSGGADTQYF. For the CDR3, the DNA is TGCGCCAGCAGCGCGACTTCGGGGGGCGCAGATACGCAGTATTTT.

The V and J genes are TRBV3-1 (or the pseudogene TRBV3-2) and TRBJ2-5; TRBD2 agrees at 13 bases. Losses at the gene ends were 4 bases for V and 5 bases for J; bases not matched to a gene: 4. The germline CDR1 and CDR2 sequences are LGHDT and YNNKEL (reference sequence). The length of the CDR3 is 15 residues. The DNA of the CDR3 is TGTGCCAGCAGCCGAACTAGCGGGGGGGCTGAGACCCAGTACTTC. This codes for CASSRTSGGAETQYF.

The chain is built from TRBV2 and TRBJ1-2; 9 bases agree with TRBD1. This CDR3 contains 15 residues. Germline V gives CDR1 SNHLY, CDR2 FYNNEI. V was pared by 6 bases and J by 5 bases, with 10 bases of the junction left unmatched. CDR3 DNA sequence: TGTGCCAGCAGGGATTACAGGGGGCCCGAGTATGGCTACACCTTC. It translates to CASRDYRGPEYGYTF.

V is TRBV7-3 and J is TRBJ1-4, with a possible D match to TRBD1 (6 bases). Trimming left V 5 bases short and J 3 bases short, with 13 bases between. The CDR3 extends over 15 amino acids. CDR1 and CDR2 (germline): SGHTA, FQGTGA. CDR3 amino acids: CASSVGQGPNEKLFF. The CDR3 DNA follows: TGTGCCAGCAGCGTAGGGCAGGGGCCTAATGAAAAACTGTTTTTT.

This chain links TRBV6-5 with TRBJ2-1, with TRBD2 matching over 10 bases. CDR1 MNHEY and CDR2 SVGAGI come from the germline V gene. The CDR3 is 16 amino acids. With 0 bases clipped from V and 8 bases from J, the junction kept 7 bases outside the gene matches. For the CDR3, the DNA is TGTGCCAGCAGTTACTCGAACAGCGGGGGGGCCTATGAGCAGTTCTTC. As protein: CASSYSNSGGAYEQFF.

The chain links TRBV9 to TRBJ1-6; D not certain. Per germline, CDR1 SGDLS and CDR2 YYNGEE. This CDR3 is 15 amino acids long. Trimming pared 3 bases from V and 7 bases from J, leaving 14 bases between. CDR3 protein: CASSGDPRLNSPLHF. As DNA, the CDR3 is TGTGCCAGCAGCGGAGACCCCAGGCTGAATTCACCCCTCCACTTT.

In DNA form, the CDR3 reads TGTGCCAGCAGCCCGAAAGCGGGGGGGAAAGAGACCCAGTACTTC. It yields the protein CASSPKAGGKETQYF. The gene calls are TRBV7-3 and TRBJ2-5; TRBD2 matches at 10 bases. The V and J ends lost 5 bases and 3 bases, in that order; junction bases with no gene match: 6. The CDR3 runs 15 residues. CDR1 and CDR2 (germline): SGHTA, FQGTGA. The variable domain in full, completed from reference TRBV7-3 and TRBJ2-5, reads GAGVSQTPSNKVTEKGKYVELRCDPISGHTALYWYRQSLGQGPEFLIYFQGTGAADDSGLPNDRFFAVRPEGSVSTLKIQRTERGDSAVYLCASSPKAGGKETQYFGPGTRLLVL.

The chain employs TRBV30 and TRBJ2-2, with TRBD1 matching over 7 bases. The germline gives CDR1 GTSNPN, CDR2 SVGIG (reference sequence). The CDR3 is made up of 16 amino acids. The ends lost 0 bases at V and 2 bases at J; junction bases unmatched: 6. Here the CDR3 reads CAWSVVGGPNTGELFF. In DNA, the CDR3 is TGTGCCTGGAGTGTAGTAGGGGGCCCAAACACCGGGGAGCTGTTTTTT.

The V gene is TRBV12-5, the J gene TRBJ1-1; no reliable D call. V lost 2 bases to trimming and J lost 6 bases, with 7 bases between them. The CDR3 spans 12 residues. Per germline, CDR1 LGHNT and CDR2 FRNRAP. DNA for the CDR3: TGTGCTAGTGGTTTGCGAGCCGCTGAAGCTTTCTTT. Protein: CASGLRAAEAFF.

The chain has TRBV10-3 and TRBJ1-6, with D possibly TRBD1 on 5 matching bases. Germline V lookup: CDR1 ENHRY, CDR2 SYGVKD. With 10 bases removed from V and 9 bases from J, the gap between germline ends came to 16 bases. The CDR3 totals 13 residues. CDR3 protein: CATLLGQGSPLHF. In nucleotides, the CDR3 is TGTGCCACCCTTCTGGGTCAGGGTTCACCCCTCCACTTT.